These 9 T cell receptor beta chains were sequenced from one sample in a study of blood T cell repertoires in COVID-19. Repertoires were generated with immunoSEQ multiplex PCR, while TCRdb's copy carries only in-frame clones and drops some. The repertoire holds 50,000 to 55,000 clones, 75% to 90% seen once, with around 5% in the top ten. Sequences were obtained from peripheral blood. The receptors derive from a man aged 60 to 75 with active COVID-19.

The chain has TRBV19 and TRBJ2-5; maybe TRBD2 (6 bases). This CDR3 region has 16 residues. Germline lookup yields CDR1 LNHDA and CDR2 SQIVND (reference sequence). V was shortened by 3 bases and J by 5 bases, with 19 bases between the two germline ends. CDR3 region: CASSIPLGTGGETQYF. For the CDR3, the DNA is TGTGCCAGTAGTATCCCACTCGGGACTGGCGGGGAGACCCAGTACTTC. The variable domain in full, completed from reference TRBV19 and TRBJ2-5, reads DGGITQSPKYLFRKEGQNVTLSCEQNLNHDAMYWYRQDPGQGLRLIYYSQIVNDFQKGDIAEGYSVSREKKESFPLTVTSAQKNPTAFYLCASSIPLGTGGETQYFGPGTRLLVL.

This chain uses TRBV9 with TRBJ2-3, with TRBD2 identical over 9 bases. This CDR3 spans 17 amino acids. V lost 0 bases to trimming and J lost 5 bases; unmatched junction nucleotides: 10. The germline V gene has CDR1 SGDLS and CDR2 YYNGEE. The CDR3 spells CASSVESGGRAVDTQYF. The CDR3, as DNA: TGTGCCAGCAGCGTAGAATCCGGCGGGAGGGCCGTAGATACGCAGTATTTT.

V gene TRBV7-2 combines with J gene TRBJ1-1; maybe TRBD1 (6 bases). Trimming took 1 base from V and 2 from J, leaving 8 bases between them. Germline lookup yields CDR1 SGHTA and CDR2 FQGNSA. CDR3 length: 14 amino acids. DNA for the CDR3: TGTGCCAGCAGCTTAGGGGGGGGCAACACTGAAGCTTTCTTT. This codes for CASSLGGGNTEAFF.

This chain joins TRBV6-6 and TRBJ2-7; D is unresolved. This CDR3 is built from 13 residues. The germline CDR1 and CDR2 sequences are MNHNY and SVGAGI (reference sequence). The V and J ends lost 2 bases and 0 bases respectively, with 5 bases between them. The CDR3 is CASSYSYSYEQYF. The CDR3 nucleotides read TGTGCCAGCAGTTACAGCTACTCCTACGAGCAGTACTTC.

With regard to this clone: Additional DNA sequences in this sample encode the identical CDR3. This chain connects TRBV19 to TRBJ1-1; tentative D call: TRBD1 (5 bases). Trimming stripped 1 base from V and 5 bases from J, with 11 bases between. Germline assignment: CDR1 LNHDA and CDR2 SQIVND (reference sequence). This CDR3 comprises 14 residues. The CDR3 bases are TGTGCCAGTAGTATAGGGTCGGGGGGGACTGAAGCTTTCTTT. It yields the protein CASSIGSGGTEAFF.

The chain combines TRBV7-9 with TRBJ1-5; D gene unclear. CDR3 size: 15 residues. Germline loops: CDR1 SEHNR, CDR2 FQNEAQ (reference sequence). V was clipped by 0 bases and J by 0 bases, with 6 bases between them. The CDR3 spells CASSLAGGSNQPQHF. The CDR3 region has the DNA TGTGCCAGCAGCTTAGCTGGCGGTAGCAATCAGCCCCAGCATTTT.

The CDR3 region has the DNA TGTGCCAGCAGCTTAGCGTACGGGTACGAGCAGTACTTC. Translated, it gives CASSLAYGYEQYF. The rearrangement joins TRBV7-2 to TRBJ2-7; D remains unclear. Trimming took off 0 bases at V and 4 bases at J, with 7 bases between the two ends. Germline CDR1 reads SGHTA; CDR2 reads FQGNSA. The CDR3 contains 13 residues. Using reference TRBV7-2 and TRBJ2-7 for the parts outside the CDR3, the full variable domain is GAGVSQSPSNKVTEKGKDVELRCDPISGHTALYWYRQSLGQGLEFLIYFQGNSAPDKSGLPSDRFSAERTGGSVSTLTIQRTQQEDSAVYLCASSLAYGYEQYFGPGTRLTVT.

This chain links TRBV6-2 or TRBV6-3 with TRBJ2-5, with a tentative D call TRBD2 (6 bases). CDR1 and CDR2 from the germline V gene are MNHEY and SVGEGT. Trimming removed 0 bases from V and 3 bases from J, with 11 bases in between. CDR3 length: 15 residues. This chain's CDR3 is CASSYSSGGEETQYF. The DNA of the CDR3 is TGTGCCAGCAGTTACTCCAGTGGCGGGGAAGAGACCCAGTACTTC.

This chain uses TRBV5-1 with TRBJ1-6, with D possibly TRBD1 on 6 matching bases. Germline V gene data show CDR1 as SGHRS and CDR2 as YFSETQ. Deletions cut 4 bases from V and 8 bases from J, with 10 bases between. The CDR3 consists of 13 residues. Written as DNA, the CDR3 is TGCGCCAGCAGCCAGGACAGCTATTCACCCCTCCACTTT. This sequence encodes CASSQDSYSPLHF.